This entry features one TCR beta chain sequence. The antigen remains undetermined. The sample originates from a study of cytomegalovirus exposure and HLA in healthy donors. Overall study: Most donors, around 81% of a few hundred genotyped, fell in the Caucasian-associated ancestry cluster. Study conclusions and caveats: The records held CMV serostatus as the only immune exposure information. In a later analysis, an Asian-associated ancestry cluster reportedly showed fewer N-insertions than the approximately 700-donor mean.

Primers for the PCR totalled 60 Vbeta and 13 Jbeta. Using immunoSEQ multiplex PCR, the repertoire was profiled, and TCRdb retains in-frame clones only, with some absent. The table shows some 45,000 clones, with around 87% occurring only once. This CDR3 is built from 14 residues. Germline V gene data show CDR1 as MNHEY and CDR2 as SVGAGI. V was pared by 4 bases and J by 4 bases, with 12 bases between. The V call is TRBV6-5, the J call TRBJ2-3; perhaps TRBD2 as D (7 bases). What was sequenced was PBMCs. This TCR was recovered from a woman in her 40s in good health and CMV-seropositive. In DNA, the CDR3 is TGTGCCAGCAGTTGGGGGGGCCGTGCAGATACGCAGTATTTT. This sequence encodes CASSWGGRADTQYF.